This passage covers 20 T cell receptor beta chains from one sample sequenced in a study of T cells in Graves' hyperthyroidism and ophthalmopathy. There were TCR beta CDR3 regions amplified from RNA transcripts. Researchers ran a first-round RT-PCR on the TCR CDR3 using the HTBI primer set. MiXCR was run by TCRdb on the multiplex PCR reads, yielding one entry per CDR3 protein. The sample has 600,000 or so distinct CDR3 sequences, more than 12% seen once; the top ten hold under 15%. The sequencing input was blood. The receptor source for this set is a woman aged 45 to 65 with Graves' ophthalmopathy.

The chain has TRBV5-1 and TRBJ2-7, with 8 nucleotides matching TRBD2. Germline loops: CDR1 SGHRS, CDR2 YFSETQ. Trimming took 6 bases from V and 3 from J; bases not matched to a gene: 11. This CDR3 has 15 residues. CDR3 DNA: TGCGCCAGCAAAACCGGACTAGCACTTGGCTACGAGCAGTACTTC. As protein: CASKTGLALGYEQYF.

This clonotype was counted ten times or more. This chain uses TRBV27 with TRBJ2-1, with D possibly being TRBD2 (5 bases). The V and J ends lost 1 base and 7 bases respectively, with 17 bases between them. The germline V gene has CDR1 MNHEY and CDR2 SMNVEV (reference sequence). This CDR3 region has 16 residues. The CDR3 protein is CASSLLGGRLGNEQFF. The CDR3 DNA is TGTGCCAGCAGTTTATTGGGCGGGCGGTTGGGGAATGAGCAGTTCTTC.

The CDR3 loop reads CASSYRGAVSYEQYF. The CDR3, as DNA: TGTGCCAGCAGTTACCGTGGGGCAGTGTCCTACGAGCAGTACTTC. The chain uses TRBV6-5 and TRBJ2-7, with D perhaps TRBD1 (5 bases). Germline-derived CDR1 and CDR2 are MNHEY and SVGAGI. Trimming took off 2 bases at V and 1 base at J, with 12 bases between the two ends. CDR3 size: 15 residues.

This clonotype was recorded at least ten times. The chain joins TRBV7-2 to TRBJ2-7, with TRBD2 as a possible D gene (6 bases). Germline assignment: CDR1 SGHTA and CDR2 FQGNSA. The CDR3 extends over 16 amino acids. V was pared by 2 bases and J by 2 bases, with 16 bases between. DNA of the CDR3: TGTGCCAGCAGCTTAAGGTCAGGACTACCCACCTACGAGCAGTACTTC. Amino acids: CASSLRSGLPTYEQYF.

This clonotype was seen many times. The chain has TRBV2 and TRBJ1-2, with 9 bases identical to TRBD1. CDR1 and CDR2 from the germline V gene are SNHLY and FYNNEI. The CDR3 totals 15 residues. The J segment lost 2 bases and the V segment lost 2 bases, leaving 3 bases of the junction unmatched. The CDR3 protein is CASSETGTGNYGYTF. In DNA form, the CDR3 reads TGTGCCAGCAGTGAAACCGGGACAGGGAACTATGGCTACACCTTC.

In this sample, this clonotype turned up a few times. The chain links TRBV20-1 to TRBJ2-3; 11 bases align to TRBD2. The CDR3 is 20 residues long. With 6 bases clipped from V and 0 bases from J, the junction kept 20 bases outside the gene matches. Per the germline V gene, CDR1 is DFQATT and CDR2 is SNEGSKA (reference sequence). The CDR3: CSAINPRGLAARPSTDTQYF. The DNA for the CDR3 is TGCAGTGCCATAAACCCCCGGGGACTAGCGGCCCGACCAAGCACAGATACGCAGTATTTT.

This clonotype was detected ten times or more. The J gene is TRBJ2-5, the V gene TRBV7-8, with 8 bases lining up with TRBD1. The V gene's germline CDR1 is SGHVS and CDR2 FQNEAQ. CDR3 length: 14 amino acids. The V segment lost 1 base and the J segment 5 bases; nucleotides outside the gene matches: 3. Here the CDR3 reads CASSLGTGFETQYF. The CDR3 DNA reads TGTGCCAGCAGCTTAGGGACAGGGTTCGAGACCCAGTACTTC.

This clonotype was found a few times. The CDR3 bases are TGTGCCAGTACCATCGGGTTAGCGGGAGATGAGCAGTTCTTC. It encodes CASTIGLAGDEQFF. The V call is TRBV19, the J call TRBJ2-1, with 9 bases fitting TRBD2. The trim removed 7 bases at V and 8 bases at J, leaving 9 bases unmatched. Germline V gene lookup returns CDR1 LNHDA and CDR2 SQIVND (reference sequence). CDR3 length: 14 residues.

This clonotype was recorded at least ten times. The chain couples TRBV2 to TRBJ2-5; 10 bases are shared with TRBD2. Germline V gives CDR1 SNHLY, CDR2 FYNNEI. The ends lost 2 bases at V and 2 bases at J; junction bases unmatched: 14. CDR3 length equals 19 residues. The CDR3 loop reads CASSEFGSLAGVGQETQYF. The CDR3 coding sequence is TGTGCCAGCAGTGAATTTGGTAGTCTAGCGGGAGTAGGGCAAGAGACCCAGTACTTC.

This clonotype has a handful of counts. The rearrangement links TRBV9 to TRBJ1-3, with a possible D match to TRBD1 (5 bases). V lost 0 bases to trimming and J lost 0 bases, with 13 bases between them. Looked up from germline, CDR1 is SGDLS and CDR2 is YYNGEE. CDR3 length: 17 residues. In DNA form, the CDR3 reads TGTGCCAGCAGCGTAGATCCGGGGGACTTCTCTGGAAACACCATATATTTT. Its protein is CASSVDPGDFSGNTIYF.

This clonotype was detected many times. V is TRBV20-1 and J is TRBJ2-1; 7 bases are shared with TRBD2. Germline values: CDR1 DFQATT, CDR2 SNEGSKA (reference sequence). V dropped 3 bases and J dropped 4; count of bases not matched to a gene: 9. The CDR3 consists of 15 residues. The CDR3 region is CSASTLAVNYNEQFF. The DNA for the CDR3 is TGCAGTGCTAGCACCCTAGCGGTAAATTACAATGAGCAGTTCTTC.

This clonotype was seen a few times. The CDR3 reads CASRQGLVTGELFF. CDR3 sequence (DNA): TGTGCCAGTAGACAGGGGTTGGTCACCGGGGAGCTGTTTTTT. This sequence joins TRBV6-2 or TRBV6-3 and TRBJ2-2; 8 nucleotides line up with TRBD1. This CDR3 region has 14 residues. V trimming: 9 bases; J trimming: 4 bases; junction bases outside the gene matches: 7. Germline lookup yields CDR1 MNHEY and CDR2 SVGEGT.

This clonotype was detected many times. The J gene is TRBJ2-1, the V gene TRBV5-4; D not resolved. This CDR3 is 15 amino acids long. Trimming took off 4 bases at V and 3 bases at J, with 14 bases between the two ends. Germline-derived CDR1 and CDR2 are SGHNT and YYREEE (reference sequence). CDR3 sequence reads: CASSVRHDVYNEQFF. The CDR3 bases are TGTGCCAGCAGCGTACGACACGACGTCTACAATGAGCAGTTCTTC.

The chain employs TRBV15 and TRBJ2-2; 7 bases align to TRBD1. J lost 5 bases, V lost 5 bases, and 2 bases had no gene match. In germline, CDR1 is LNHNV, CDR2 YYDKDF (reference sequence). The CDR3 has 13 residues. The CDR3 DNA sequence: TGTGCCACCAGCCGACAGGGAACCGGGGAGCTGTTTTTT. Amino acid sequence: CATSRQGTGELFF.

This rearrangement joins TRBV5-1 to TRBJ2-1, with 14 bases lining up with TRBD2. V lost 5 bases to trimming and J lost 8 bases; unmatched junction nucleotides: 9. The CDR3 sequence is 16 residues long. Germline V gene data show CDR1 as SGHRS and CDR2 as YFSETQ. The CDR3 reads CASRPGTSGSLYEQFF. CDR3 nucleotide sequence: TGCGCCAGCAGACCAGGGACTAGCGGGAGCCTCTATGAGCAGTTCTTC. Supplemented by reference TRBV5-1 and TRBJ2-1, the full variable domain reads KAGVTQTPRYLIKTRGQQVTLSCSPISGHRSVSWYQQTPGQGLQFLFEYFSETQRNKGNFPGRFSGRQFSNSRSEMNVSTLELGDSALYLCASRPGTSGSLYEQFFGPGTRLTVL.

The sample holds many counts of this clonotype. The chain joins TRBV11-1 to TRBJ2-7, with a possible D match to TRBD2 (6 bases). Germline values: CDR1 SGHAT, CDR2 FQDESV (reference sequence). Trimming cost V 4 bases and J 3 bases, with 16 bases left between them. The CDR3 has 15 amino acids. The CDR3 DNA is TGTGCCAGCAGCTCGGGGGAGTTCCACTACTACGAGCAGTACTTC. Its protein is CASSSGEFHYYEQYF.

This clonotype was detected many times. This rearrangement joins TRBV6-2 or TRBV6-3 to TRBJ1-1, with TRBD1 as a possible D gene (5 bases). CDR1 and CDR2 from the germline V gene are MNHEY and SVGEGT. This CDR3 has 14 amino acids. Trimming removed 7 bases at V and 3 bases at J, with 15 bases between. The CDR3 sequence is CASNLAGLYTEAFF. For the CDR3, the DNA is TGTGCCAGCAATCTCGCAGGGCTCTACACTGAAGCTTTCTTT.

This clonotype was seen a few times. The CDR3: CASSLRLVGANNEQFF. The CDR3 DNA reads as TGTGCCAGCAGTTTACGTCTGGTTGGGGCAAACAATGAGCAGTTCTTC. The chain couples TRBV27 to TRBJ2-1; tentative D call: TRBD1 (5 bases). CDR1 is MNHEY and CDR2 is SMNVEV in the germline V gene (reference sequence). There are 16 residues in the CDR3. Deletions cut 2 bases from V and 5 bases from J, with 16 bases between.

This clonotype was counted between two and nine times. The V gene is TRBV6-4, the J gene TRBJ1-2; TRBD1 matches at 7 bases. This CDR3 is built from 14 residues. The trim removed 0 bases at V and 2 bases at J, leaving 0 bases unmatched. Germline V lookup: CDR1 MRHNA, CDR2 SNTAGT. CDR3 sequence: CASSDSTGNYGYTF. The CDR3 region has the DNA TGTGCCAGCAGTGACTCGACAGGGAACTATGGCTACACCTTC.

To note about this clonotype: This may come from a read error, since a much larger clone is one base off. The rearrangement uses TRBV11-2 and TRBJ2-5; possibly TRBD1 for D (5 bases). The germline V gene has CDR1 SGHAT and CDR2 FQNNGV. V lost 1 base, J lost 4 bases, and 7 bases lay in between. The CDR3 covers 13 residues. This CDR3 is CASSLGRAETQYF. The CDR3, as DNA: TGTGCCAGCAGCTTAGGCAGGGCAGAGACCCAGTACTTC.